Below, one TCR beta chain is given with its context. This table comes from immunoSEQ multiplex PCR, and its TCRdb copy is limited to in-frame clones, with some not included. In the table there are about 63,000 clones, over 75% of which are singletons. Between the trimmed V and J ends, which lost 6 bases and 7 bases, there was a span of 13 bases. The CDR3 consists of 12 residues. Per the germline V gene, CDR1 is SNHLY and CDR2 is FYNNEI. The entry originates in a study of OX40 agonist ivuxolimab in advanced cancers. As for the study in general: Clinicians treated patients with ivuxolimab, an agonistic anti-OX40 (CD134) antibody.

The starting material was CD4+ or CD8+ T cells sorted from blood, obtained in a trial of the OX40 agonist ivuxolimab. The J gene is TRBJ2-7, the V gene TRBV2; D not certain. This receptor was taken from an adult with an advanced solid tumor such as melanoma, head and neck, liver or kidney cancer. CDR3 residues: CASRYTLGEQYF. CDR3 nucleotide sequence: TGTGCCAGCAGGTATACCCTGGGAGAGCAGTACTTC.